This TCR beta chain stems from a study of cytomegalovirus exposure and HLA in healthy donors. Background on the study: Prior work identified around 100 million unique TCR beta sequences in some 180 million T cells.

Of note for this clone: Its antigen is not known.

PCR involved 60 Vbeta and 13 Jbeta primers. Generated by immunoSEQ multiplex PCR, the TCRdb table keeps only in-frame clones and is missing some. The sample shows tens of thousands of clones, roughly 9.1% of them seen only once. CDR3 length equals 15 residues. Germline CDR1 reads GTSNPN; CDR2 reads SVGIG (reference sequence). Trimming shortened V by 1 base and J by 2 bases, and 12 bases separated the two germline ends. Study-wide results and caveats: A missense variant in DCLRE1C was later tied to TCR beta V- and J-gene trimming. By a later analysis, the bulk of CMV-associated TCR beta chains appeared HLA-restricted. Presence/absence analysis assumed near-uniform sequencing depth across donors.

The sequence was obtained from a man in his 60s in good health and CMV-seropositive. The J gene is TRBJ1-5, the V gene TRBV30; D uncertain. The sample taken for sequencing was PBMCs. The CDR3 sequence is CAWSGSPDGNQPQHF. The CDR3 nucleotides read TGTGCCTGGAGTGGGAGCCCCGATGGCAATCAGCCCCAGCATTTT.